A selection of T cell receptor beta chains follows, all from one sample in a study of cytomegalovirus exposure and HLA in healthy donors. Sequenced by immunoSEQ multiplex PCR; TCRdb stores in-frame clones only, minus some. The table shows about 150,000 clones, with approximately 85% occurring only once. Source material: PBMCs. The receptors here all came from a man aged 45 to 65 in good health and CMV-seropositive. Each CDR3 is given with its conserved first and last residue. D genes are given only for firm matches.

TRBJ1-4,TRBV28,15,TRBD1,TGTGCCAGCAGTGGTTCGGGACAGGGCGGTGAAAAACTGTTTTTT,CASSGSGQGGEKLFF
TRBJ1-3,TRBV5-8,15,TRBD1,TGTGCCAGCAGCTTCGGGACAGGGCATGGAAACACCATATATTTT,CASSFGTGHGNTIYF
TRBJ2-1,TRBV7-2,14,TRBD1,TGTGCCAGCAGCTTCCGACAGGGTTGGAATGAGCAGTTCTTC,CASSFRQGWNEQFF
TRBJ1-1,TRBV18,15,TRBD1,TGTGCCAGCTCACCCTCGGACAGGGTTTTCTCTGAAGCTTTCTTT,CASSPSDRVFSEAFF
TRBJ2-1,TRBV27,13,TRBD1,TGTGCCAGCAGTGCAGGGGGATACAATGAGCAGTTCTTC,CASSAGGYNEQFF
TRBJ1-2,TRBV29-1,13,-,TGCAGCGTTAAAGACTACTCCTTGCATGGCTACACCTTC,CSVKDYSLHGYTF
TRBJ1-5,TRBV28,14,-,TGTGCCAGCAGTTTATTTCAGGTCAATCAGCCCCAGCATTTT,CASSLFQVNQPQHF
TRBJ1-5,TRBV15,16,-,TGTGCCACCAGCAGAGATGGTACAGGGAAGTGGCAGCCCCAGCATTTT,CATSRDGTGKWQPQHF
TRBJ1-1,TRBV5-1,13,-,TGCGCCAGCAGCTTTGGCATGAACACTGAAGCTTTCTTT,CASSFGMNTEAFF
TRBJ1-2,TRBV7-9,13,-,TGTTCCAGCAGCCCCTCGTTGAACTATGGCTACACCTTC,CSSSPSLNYGYTF
TRBJ2-7,TRBV5-6,13,-,TGTGCCAGCAGCTTGGGCCAGGGCAACGAGCAGTACTTC,CASSLGQGNEQYF
TRBJ1-1,TRBV11-2,12,-,TGTGCCAGCAGCTTAGACAGGTATGAAGCTTTCTTT,CASSLDRYEAFF
TRBJ2-7,TRBV10-3,15,TRBD1,TGTGCCATCAGTGAACCGGGACAGCCTACCTACGAGCAGTACTTC,CAISEPGQPTYEQYF
TRBJ2-5,TRBV11-2,13,TRBD2,TGTGCCAGCAGCGCCATCGGGGGGGAGACCCAGTACTTC,CASSAIGGETQYF
TRBJ2-7,TRBV15,15,-,TGTGCCACCAGCAGGGGAGGAGGGACCCCCTACGAGCAGTACTTC,CATSRGGGTPYEQYF
TRBJ2-1,TRBV5-1,16,TRBD2,TGCGCCAGCAGTTCGGGCGCGGCAAACTTAGCGGGTGAGCAGTTCTTC,CASSSGAANLAGEQFF
TRBJ2-7,TRBV11-2,14,TRBD1,TGTGCCAGCAGCCCTGGGGACAGGGAACACGAGCAGTACTTC,CASSPGDREHEQYF
TRBJ2-5,TRBV5-1,13,-,TGCGCCAGCAGCTTGGAGGGGAGGGAGACCCAGTACTTC,CASSLEGRETQYF
TRBJ2-5,TRBV2,15,TRBD1,TGTGCCAGCAGTAGGACAGGGGCGACTGAGGAGACCCAGTACTTC,CASSRTGATEETQYF
TRBJ2-7,TRBV6-5,15,TRBD1,TGTGCCAGCAGTACGGGACAGGGAGGGGCCTACGAGCAGTACTTC,CASSTGQGGAYEQYF